The rows below give T cell receptor beta chains drawn from one sample of a study of post-analysis software for immune sequencing data. MiXCR was run by TCRdb on the PCR reads, yielding one entry per CDR3 protein. The data contain about 560,000 distinct CDR3 sequences, roughly 47% of them singletons. Sequencing was performed on blood. The receptors were gathered from a girl between 5 and 17 years old with multiple sclerosis. The CDR3 runs from the conserved cysteine through the conserved F or W.

TRBV12-3/TRBV12-4	TRBJ1-2	CASSYRHGYTF
TRBV29-1	TRBJ1-2	CSVEKGPAGYTF
TRBV20-1	TRBJ2-1	CSAKGDVTRDYNEQFF
TRBV2	TRBJ2-5	CASILMGFEETQYF
TRBV6-5	TRBJ1-5	CASSSGGQGYQPQHF
TRBV5-1	TRBJ1-2	CASSLSTGNYGYTF
TRBV12-3/TRBV12-4	TRBJ2-7	CASSTRKGGYEQYF
TRBV27	TRBJ2-1	CASSQTFLAGGYNEQFF
TRBV4-1	TRBJ2-7	CASSQLGLAGNMYEQYF
TRBV29-1	TRBJ2-1	CSVEYRGQSSYEQFF
TRBV7-9	TRBJ2-7	CASSLARLLAGPPYEQYF
TRBV5-4	TRBJ2-7	CASSSMSGGGYEQYF
TRBV29-1	TRBJ1-2	CSVGQRFNYGYTF
TRBV7-2	TRBJ2-4	CASSPGGPGEAKNIQYF
TRBV5-5	TRBJ2-1	CASSLGYSTEQFF
TRBV10-3	TRBJ2-7	CAISDWDSYEQYF
TRBV5-1	TRBJ2-6	CASSFRDSLSGANVLTF
TRBV4-1	TRBJ2-3	CASSQASGRSDTQYF
TRBV12-3/TRBV12-4	TRBJ2-7	CASSGSGLSYEQYF
TRBV20-1	TRBJ1-5	CSARRRGGAQPQHF
TRBV10-3	TRBJ2-1	CAISDTSGNNEQFF
TRBV6-5	TRBJ1-1	CASRYRSKNTEAFF
TRBV4-1	TRBJ2-1	CASSQDSSGELRGYEQFF
TRBV15	TRBJ1-2	CATSRVRSGTENGYTF
TRBV3-1	TRBJ2-7	CASRLLGAYEQYF
TRBV20-1	TRBJ2-7	CSASPPASYEQYF
TRBV7-3	TRBJ2-1	CASSSSGPPFGPFNEQFF
TRBV21-1	TRBJ1-1	CASSNGGPYTEAFF
TRBV5-5	.	CASSDGAAPSDEQYF
TRBV20-1	.	CRASSRADEQYF
TRBV5-5	TRBJ1-5	CASSETGTEQPQHF
TRBV27	TRBJ1-2	CASRPLGTYGYTF
TRBV7-6	TRBJ2-7	CASSGQGQGSYEQYF
TRBV4-1	TRBJ2-4	CASSRGLAGGPSGIQYF
TRBV19	TRBJ2-3	CASSIWLAGISTDTQYF
TRBV5-1	TRBJ2-5	CASSLASGRFDEQYF
TRBV7-6	TRBJ2-1	CASSLEGTGKNEQFF
TRBV29-1	TRBJ1-1	CSGEGPNTEAFF
TRBV5-1	TRBJ2-7	CASSLASQREGYEQYF
TRBV20-1	TRBJ2-7	CSARVTGAYEQYF
TRBV5-1	TRBJ2-1	CASSSRGVYYNEQFF
TRBV6-1	.	CASSKRDRGEQYF
TRBV7-8	TRBJ1-5	CASSPPESNQPQHF
TRBV12-3/TRBV12-4	TRBJ2-4	CASSPTTSGVQYF
TRBV5-1	TRBJ2-5	CASSLGQAQETQYF
TRBV11-2	TRBJ1-1	CASSFRGASNTEAFF
TRBV12-3/TRBV12-4	TRBJ1-1	CASSLTGGNPPEAFF
TRBV5-1	.	CASSLAGRASNIQYF
TRBV12-3/TRBV12-4	TRBJ2-1	CASSLRQGVWNEQFF
TRBV6-2/TRBV6-3	TRBJ2-6	CASRHPGASGANVRTF
TRBV4-2	TRBJ2-5	CASSLRARRNQETQYF
TRBV12-3/TRBV12-4	TRBJ2-6	CASTLGGTLSSGANVLTF